This T cell receptor (beta chain) is from a study of CD4+ T cells in melanoma. This CDR3 contains 15 residues. The germline V gene encodes CDR1 MNHEY and CDR2 SMNVEV (reference sequence). V lost 5 bases, J lost 4 bases, and 7 bases stayed unmatched. The method was immunoSEQ multiplex PCR; TCRdb's version includes in-frame clones alone and lacks a portion of them. The sample carries around 6,600 clones, around 62% recorded once. Broader study findings: In melanoma, neoantigen-specific CD4+ T cells reportedly differed in differentiation state. A reported correlation linked neoantigen-specific CD4+ T cells to CD8+, macrophage and B cell function.

About this clone itself: Its target is unknown.

The chain combines TRBV27 with TRBJ1-1; 10 bases agree with TRBD1. This sequence originates from a human donor with melanoma. The sample was cells from a culture (not recorded whether cultured in vitro). CDR3 sequence: CASSNRDRGTTEAFF. The CDR3 DNA sequence: TGTGCCAGCAGTAACCGGGACAGGGGAACCACTGAAGCTTTCTTT.